In its sample, the clone carrying this TCR beta chain was seen many times. Its target is not known. TCR beta CDR3 regions were amplified from RNA. HTBI primers were employed in a first-round RT-PCR of the TCR CDR3. TCRdb re-called the multiplex PCR reads through MiXCR, storing one row per CDR3 protein. The table records about 350,000 distinct CDR3 sequences, around 15% of them present only once. Each person with ophthalmopathy scored at least 3 on the Clinical Activity Score, reached NOSPECS grade 4 or higher, and had been ill under 3 months. The diagnoses drew upon clinical symptoms, serum thyroxine and TRAb, thyroid ultrasound and orbital computed tomography. The germline V and J ends were trimmed by 4 bases and 1 base, with 10 bases remaining between them. The CDR3 has 14 amino acids. From germline, CDR1 is PRHDT and CDR2 FYEKMQ (reference sequence). The data are from a study of T cells in Graves' hyperthyroidism and ophthalmopathy. About the study: Before treatment of any kind, peripheral blood was taken at initial diagnosis.

General study results and limits: Within blood appeared most thyroid clonotypes that had expanded above 0.001.

The chain couples TRBV13 to TRBJ1-1, with D perhaps TRBD1 (6 bases). The sequenced sample was blood. The TCR originated in a woman aged 60-75 years with Graves' ophthalmopathy. The CDR3 sequence is CASSSGQTNTEAFF. The CDR3 DNA sequence: TGTGCCAGCAGCTCCGGACAGACGAACACTGAAGCTTTCTTT.